These T cell receptor beta chains were read from a single sample in a study of STAT3 mutations in large granular lymphocyte leukemia. TCRdb keeps only in-frame clones here, not all; method: immunoSEQ multiplex PCR. The sample holds around 8,500 clones; approximately 91% are singletons and the top ten take approximately 80%. Sample: peripheral blood mononuclear cells. The receptors come from an older man with T-cell large granular lymphocyte leukemia. Some clones in this sample may be carry-over from other donors' samples. Each CDR3 is given with its conserved first and last residue. The D gene is left open where the match is weak. Size is stated for part of the rows, as once, few or many counts, or as a class when the clone is expanded.

j_call v_call d_call clone_size cdr3_nt cdr3_aa
TRBJ2-7 TRBV7-3 NA NA TGTGCCAGCAGCTTAAAAGGGAGCGAGCAGTACTTC CASSLKGSEQYF
TRBJ2-5 TRBV15 NA NA TGTGCCACCAGCAGGGGCCTAGGAGAGACCCAGTACTTC CATSRGLGETQYF
TRBJ1-5 TRBV30 NA NA TGTGCCTGGACTTCTGGGTGGGAGCAGCCCCAGCATTTT CAWTSGWEQPQHF
TRBJ1-5 TRBV28 NA NA TGTGCCAGCAGTTTTAAGGCAGGGGACGTTGGCAATCAGCCCCAGCATTTT CASSFKAGDVGNQPQHF
TRBJ2-3 TRBV4-3 NA NA TGCGCCAGCAGCCGAGGGGCTAGCACAGATACGCAGTATTTT CASSRGASTDTQYF
TRBJ2-7 TRBV5-4 NA NA TGTGCCAGCAGGAAGGAGAGCTCCTACGAGCAGTACTTC CASRKESSYEQYF
TRBJ2-1 TRBV29-1 NA NA TGCAGCGCCCCAAACTTACTCGGGGGCAATGAGCAGTTCTTC CSAPNLLGGNEQFF
TRBJ2-5 TRBV18 NA NA TGTGCCAGCTCACTCATAGACAAAAGAGAGACCCAGTACTTC CASSLIDKRETQYF
TRBJ1-5 TRBV18 NA few TGTGCCAGCTCAGTAGAGAGCAATCAGCCCCAGCATTTT CASSVESNQPQHF
TRBJ2-7 TRBV29-1 NA NA TGCAGCGTTTCGGTTCGCTCCTACGAGCAGTACTTC CSVSVRSYEQYF
TRBJ2-5 TRBV7-9 NA NA TGTGCCAGCGCCCTTGGGCAAGAGACCCAGTACTTC CASALGQETQYF
TRBJ1-1 TRBV18 NA NA TGTGCCAGCTCACCATCTCAGGGGTTGGGGAACACTGAAGCTTTCTTT CASSPSQGLGNTEAFF
TRBJ1-5 TRBV11-2 NA few TGTGCCAGCAGCTCCACGACAGCTAGCAATCAGCCCCAGCATTTT CASSSTTASNQPQHF
TRBJ1-6 TRBV5-1 NA NA TGCGCCAGCAGCGCGACCGGGGCCAATTCACCCCTCCACTTT CASSATGANSPLHF
TRBJ2-1 TRBV5-1 TRBD2 NA TGCGCCAGCAGCTTGTGGCGGGGGGGCCGAAATGAGCAGTTCTTC CASSLWRGGRNEQFF
TRBJ2-1 TRBV12-5 NA NA TGTGCTAGTGGTTCCAACAGGGAAAATGAGCAGTTCTTC CASGSNRENEQFF
TRBJ1-4 TRBV4-3 NA NA TGCGCCAGCAGCCAAGAGTTTGGTCTGCTTAATGAAAAACTGTTTTTT CASSQEFGLLNEKLFF
TRBJ1-2 TRBV6-1 TRBD1 NA TGTGCCAGCAGTAGCCAGACAGGGATCTATGGCTACACCTTC CASSSQTGIYGYTF
TRBJ2-7 TRBV18 NA NA TGTGCCAGCTCACCACCCGACGCCTACGAGCAGTACTTC CASSPPDAYEQYF
TRBJ2-7 TRBV14 NA NA TGTGCCAGCAGCCGATGGACCGGGGGAACCTACGAGCAGTACTTC CASSRWTGGTYEQYF
TRBJ1-1 TRBV11-3 NA NA TGTGCCAGCAGCTTTGCGCCAACCTCTGAAGCTTTCTTT CASSFAPTSEAFF
TRBJ1-5 TRBV30 NA NA TGTGCCTGGAGTGCAGGGGTTAATCAGCCCCAGCATTTT CAWSAGVNQPQHF
TRBJ2-7 TRBV5-5 TRBD2 NA TGTGCCAGCAGCCACGGGACTAGCGGGGGAAAGGAGCAGTACTTC CASSHGTSGGKEQYF
TRBJ1-5 TRBV6-4 NA NA TGTGCCAGCAGTGACAGGGTTGAAGGGCCCCAGCATTTT CASSDRVEGPQHF
TRBJ2-1 TRBV5-1 NA NA TGCGCCAGCAGGGTCGGTTACAATGAGCAGTTCTTC CASRVGYNEQFF
TRBJ2-7 TRBV18 NA NA TGTGCCAGCACCCCCCCGGCAGGGGCCTCATACGAGCAGTACTTC CASTPPAGASYEQYF
TRBJ1-5 TRBV29-1 NA NA TGCAGCGTTGGGGACGTAGGACAGCCCCAGCATTTT CSVGDVGQPQHF
TRBJ1-1 TRBV11-1 NA NA TGTGCCAGCAGCTCCAGCTCGGCTGAAGCTTTCTTT CASSSSSAEAFF
TRBJ2-7 TRBV7-9 NA NA TGTGCCAGCAGCCAACAGGGAATCTCCTACGAGCAGTACTTC CASSQQGISYEQYF
TRBJ1-6 TRBV5-1 NA few TGCGCCAGCAGCTTGACTGAACAATACCCCCTCCACTTT CASSLTEQYPLHF
TRBJ1-1 TRBV29-1 TRBD1 NA TGCAGTGCGGGACAGGGCTTTACTGAAGCTTTCTTT CSAGQGFTEAFF
TRBJ2-3 TRBV6-5 NA NA TGTGCCAGCAGTAAGGGGGGGGAAGATACGCAGTATTTT CASSKGGEDTQYF
TRBJ2-5 TRBV29-1 NA once TGCAGCGCCTTAGTGTCGCAAGAGACCCAGTACTTC CSALVSQETQYF